This TCR beta chain came from a study of early T cells in non-severe SARS-CoV-2 infection. In the study overall: Whole-blood bulk RNA, unsorted, was sequenced, and chains were unpaired.

This clonotype showed up just a few times. The antigen is not known. Findings of the study overall: Sequences matched to VDJdb favored anti-spike CD8 responses, while private and CD4 specificities were missed.

The CDR3 length is 15 residues. Germline V CDR1 and CDR2: WSHSY, SAAADI. V was clipped by 4 bases and J by 8 bases; unmatched bases: 9. Individual cDNA molecules were tagged with unique molecular identifiers. TCRdb itself ran the 5' RACE reads through MiXCR, one entry per CDR3 protein. The sample has 25,000 to 35,000 distinct CDR3 sequences, 5.7% seen once. Sequenced sample: whole blood. The V and J genes are TRBV10-2 and TRBJ2-2, with 8 nucleotides matching TRBD1. The TCR originated in an adult who was a healthcare worker with PCR-confirmed SARS-CoV-2 infection or an uninfected control (not recorded which). This CDR3 is CASSVLGQGPGELFF. As DNA, the CDR3 is TGCGCCAGCAGTGTCCTCGGACAGGGCCCAGGGGAGCTGTTTTTT.